Below, one T cell receptor (beta chain) is given with its context. The sample belongs to a study of blood T cell repertoires in COVID-19. Overall study context: The United States, Italy and Spain provided the acute and convalescent COVID-19 samples. Sources were T cells, B-cell-depleted T cells, or PBMCs; the material itself was cDNA or gDNA.

This CDR3 spans 13 amino acids. Germline trimming cut 4 bases from V and 5 bases from J; bases unmatched to any gene: 4. Germline V CDR1 and CDR2: SGHAT, FQNNGV. As handled by the study authors: Amplified reference gene primers provided the basis for estimating nucleated cell counts. Sequencing used immunoSEQ multiplex PCR; TCRdb keeps in-frame clones, though not all of them. D and trimming were read from the DNA, whereas the V and J calls and clone size are those reported in that table. This sample has around 180,000 clones, with under 80% found just once. Sequences were obtained from peripheral blood. This sequence joins TRBV11-2 and TRBJ1-1, with 7 bases matching TRBD1. This clonotype was obtained from a woman at least 80 years old with acute or convalescent COVID-19. CDR3 region: CASSSTGRTEAFF. The CDR3 DNA sequence: TGTGCCAGCAGCTCGACAGGGAGGACTGAAGCTTTCTTT.